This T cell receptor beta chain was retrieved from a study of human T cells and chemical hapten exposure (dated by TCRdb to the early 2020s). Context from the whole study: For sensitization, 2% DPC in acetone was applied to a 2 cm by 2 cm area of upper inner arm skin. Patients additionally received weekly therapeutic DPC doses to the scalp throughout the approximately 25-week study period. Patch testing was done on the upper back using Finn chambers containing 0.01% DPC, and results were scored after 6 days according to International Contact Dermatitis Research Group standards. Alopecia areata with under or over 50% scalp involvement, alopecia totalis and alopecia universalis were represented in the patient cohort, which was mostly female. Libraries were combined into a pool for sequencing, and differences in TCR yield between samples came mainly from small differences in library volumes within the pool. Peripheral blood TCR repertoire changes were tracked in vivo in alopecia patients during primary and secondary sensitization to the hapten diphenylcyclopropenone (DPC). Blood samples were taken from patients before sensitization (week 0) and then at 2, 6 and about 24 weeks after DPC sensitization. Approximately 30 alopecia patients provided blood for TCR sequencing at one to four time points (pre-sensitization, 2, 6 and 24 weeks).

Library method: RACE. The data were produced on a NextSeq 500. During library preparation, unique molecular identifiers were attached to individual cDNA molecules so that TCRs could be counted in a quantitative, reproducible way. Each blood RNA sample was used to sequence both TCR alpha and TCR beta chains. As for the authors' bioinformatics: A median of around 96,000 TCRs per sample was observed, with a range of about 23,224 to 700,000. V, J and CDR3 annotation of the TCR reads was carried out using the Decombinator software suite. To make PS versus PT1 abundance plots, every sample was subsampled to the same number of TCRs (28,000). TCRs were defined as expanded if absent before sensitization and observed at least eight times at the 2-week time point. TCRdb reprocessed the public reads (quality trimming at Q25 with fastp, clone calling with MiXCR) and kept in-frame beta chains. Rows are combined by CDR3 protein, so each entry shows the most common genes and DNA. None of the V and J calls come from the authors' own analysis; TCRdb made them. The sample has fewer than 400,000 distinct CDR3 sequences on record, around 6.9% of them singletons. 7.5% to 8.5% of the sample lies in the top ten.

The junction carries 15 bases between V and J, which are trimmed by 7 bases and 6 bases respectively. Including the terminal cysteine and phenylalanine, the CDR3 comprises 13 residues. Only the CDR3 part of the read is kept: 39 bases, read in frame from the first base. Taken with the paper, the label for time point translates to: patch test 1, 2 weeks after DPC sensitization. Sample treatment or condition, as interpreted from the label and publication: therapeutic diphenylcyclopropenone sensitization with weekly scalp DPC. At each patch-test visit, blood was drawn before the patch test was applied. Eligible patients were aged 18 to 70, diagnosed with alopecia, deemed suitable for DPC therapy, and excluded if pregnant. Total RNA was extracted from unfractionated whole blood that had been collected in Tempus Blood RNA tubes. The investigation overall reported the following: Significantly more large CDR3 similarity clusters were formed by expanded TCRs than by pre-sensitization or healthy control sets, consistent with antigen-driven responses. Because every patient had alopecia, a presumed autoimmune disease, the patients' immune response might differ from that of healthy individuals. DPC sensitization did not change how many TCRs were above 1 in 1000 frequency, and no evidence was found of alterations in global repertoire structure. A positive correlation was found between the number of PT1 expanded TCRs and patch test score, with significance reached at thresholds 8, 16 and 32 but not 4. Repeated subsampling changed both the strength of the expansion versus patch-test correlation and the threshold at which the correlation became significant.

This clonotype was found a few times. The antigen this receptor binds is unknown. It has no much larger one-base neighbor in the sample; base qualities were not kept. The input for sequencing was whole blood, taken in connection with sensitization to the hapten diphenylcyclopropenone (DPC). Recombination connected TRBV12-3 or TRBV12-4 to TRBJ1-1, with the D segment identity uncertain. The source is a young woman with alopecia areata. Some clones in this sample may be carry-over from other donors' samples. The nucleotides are TGTGCCAGCACCCTAGGTAGGGAGGCTGAAGCTTTCTTT. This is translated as CASTLGREAEAFF.